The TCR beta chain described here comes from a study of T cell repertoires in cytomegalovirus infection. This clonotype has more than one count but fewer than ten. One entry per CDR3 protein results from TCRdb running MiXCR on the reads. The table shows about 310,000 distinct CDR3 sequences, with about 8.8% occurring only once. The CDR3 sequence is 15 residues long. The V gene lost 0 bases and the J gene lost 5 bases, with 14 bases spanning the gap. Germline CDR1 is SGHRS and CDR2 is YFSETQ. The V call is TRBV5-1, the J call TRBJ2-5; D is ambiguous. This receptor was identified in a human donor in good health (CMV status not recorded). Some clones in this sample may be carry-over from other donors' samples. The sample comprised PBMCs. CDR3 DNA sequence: TGCGCCAGCAGCTTGGCCGGGCAGGTGGGGGAGACCCAGTACTTC. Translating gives CASSLAGQVGETQYF.